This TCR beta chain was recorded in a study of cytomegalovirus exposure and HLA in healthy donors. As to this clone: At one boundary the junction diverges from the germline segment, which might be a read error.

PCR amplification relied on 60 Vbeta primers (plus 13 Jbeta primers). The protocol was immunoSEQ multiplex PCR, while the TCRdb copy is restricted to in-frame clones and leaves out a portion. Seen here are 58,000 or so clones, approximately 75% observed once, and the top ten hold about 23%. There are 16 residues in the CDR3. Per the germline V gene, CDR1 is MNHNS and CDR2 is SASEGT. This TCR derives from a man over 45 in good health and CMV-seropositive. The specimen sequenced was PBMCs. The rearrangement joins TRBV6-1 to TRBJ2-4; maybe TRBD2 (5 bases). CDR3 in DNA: TGTGCCAGCAATGAATGGGTGGTGTCTAGCCCGGACATTCAGTACTTC. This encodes CASNEWVVSSPDIQYF.